Listed here are 5 T cell receptor beta chains from one sample, sequenced in a study of blood T cell repertoires in COVID-19. This table comes from immunoSEQ multiplex PCR, and its TCRdb copy is limited to in-frame clones, with some not included. Of 250,000 to 350,000 clones in the sample, around 84% were seen once. The sequenced sample consisted of peripheral blood. The source of these receptors is a human donor with COVID-19, enrolled during active disease. The donor label of this sample is uncertain.

The chain recombines TRBV29-1 with TRBJ1-1; weak D call: TRBD1 (6 bases). Germline CDR1 reads SQVTM; CDR2 reads ANQGSEA. There are 14 residues in the CDR3. Trimming took 8 bases from V and 0 from J, leaving 16 bases between them. The CDR3 DNA sequence: TGCAGCACGGAGGGGGGGTTACTGAACACTGAAGCTTTCTTT. This translates into CSTEGGLLNTEAFF.

The genes are TRBV29-1 and TRBJ1-5; D unresolved. The CDR3 sequence is 13 residues long. V lost 4 bases, J lost 1 base, and 8 bases lay in between. Germline CDR1 is SQVTM and CDR2 is ANQGSEA. CDR3 coding DNA: TGCAGCGTTGGAGGGATAAGCAATCAGCCCCAGCATTTT. Its translation is CSVGGISNQPQHF. Using reference TRBV29-1 and TRBJ1-5 for the parts outside the CDR3, the full variable domain is SAVISQKPSRDICQRGTSLTIQCQVDSQVTMMFWYRQQPGQSLTLIATANQGSEATYESGFVIDKFPISRPNLTFSTLTVSNMSPEDSSIYLCSVGGISNQPQHFGDGTRLSIL.

The rearrangement links TRBV27 to TRBJ1-5; D is possibly TRBD1 (6 bases). This CDR3 comprises 14 residues. V lost 5 bases to trimming and J lost 6 bases, with 14 bases between them. Germline V gene data show CDR1 as MNHEY and CDR2 as SMNVEV (reference sequence). Here the CDR3 DNA reads TGTGCCAGCAGTCCGACAGTCAGGGGTCAGCCCCAGCATTTT. This gives the protein CASSPTVRGQPQHF.

The rearrangement uses TRBV6-5 and TRBJ1-1; no definite D call. V lost 4 bases, J lost 4 bases, and 19 bases lay in between. In germline, CDR1 is MNHEY, CDR2 SVGAGI. This CDR3 region has 16 residues. The CDR3, as DNA: TGTGCCAGCAGTTGGGGAGCAGTGGTGACGGGCACTGAAGCTTTCTTT. This gives the protein CASSWGAVVTGTEAFF.

The DNA for the CDR3 is TGCGCCAGCAGCCTTGGCACAGGGGGATTCTCCTACGAGCAGTACTTC. It codes for CASSLGTGGFSYEQYF. This chain links TRBV4-1 with TRBJ2-7; 8 positions agree with TRBD1. V gave up 4 bases and J gave up 0 bases; unmatched junction bases: 8. Germline V gives CDR1 MGHRA, CDR2 YSYEKL. The CDR3 has 16 residues.